The clone carrying this T cell receptor beta chain was detected many times. No antigen is known for it. Library preparation followed earlier protocols using designated TCR primers. MiXCR, run by TCRdb on the PCR reads, gives a single entry per CDR3 protein. The data contain approximately 590,000 distinct CDR3 sequences, over 25% of them seen just once; the ten biggest clones take up about 0.73%. The entry originates in a study of molecular identifiers for immune sequencing clone quantification. Across the whole study: The replicates split RNA from around 20,000 or 100,000 naive CD8 cells five ways and sequenced four. Notes on the study in general: Clones carrying above 20 RNA copies accounted for over 98% of effector molecules, under 1% in naive cells.

The V gene end was trimmed by 6 bases and the J gene end by 2 bases; junction bases not matched to a gene: 9. Germline CDR1 and CDR2: MGHDK and SYGVNS. The length of the CDR3 is 15 residues. This TCR derives from a human donor in good health. Some libraries in this study had Jurkat cell RNA spiked in. The V gene is TRBV25-1, the J gene TRBJ2-7, with 8 bases that match TRBD1. The material sequenced was naive CD8+ T cells from blood, with Jurkat cell RNA spiked in. Regarding subset: FACS-sorted CD8+CD4-CCR7+CD45RA+ naive T cells. Here the CDR3 reads CASRDDRGSPYEQYF. DNA for the CDR3: TGTGCCAGCAGAGACGACAGGGGTTCCCCCTACGAGCAGTACTTC.